What follows are 18 T cell receptor beta chains derived from one specimen sequenced in a study of technical replicates of blood from several donors. Using immunoSEQ multiplex PCR, the repertoire was profiled, and TCRdb retains in-frame clones only, with some absent. The data contain approximately 59,000 clones, around 86% of them singletons. The sample was PBMCs. The receptors shown here come from a human donor in good health. Some clones in this sample may be carry-over from other donors' samples.

This chain links TRBV6-4 with TRBJ2-2, with TRBD1 matching over 7 bases. With 6 bases clipped from V and 5 bases from J, the junction kept 6 bases outside the gene matches. Germline V lookup: CDR1 MRHNA, CDR2 SNTAGT. The CDR3 spans 14 residues. CDR3 amino acids: CASRLQGETGELFF. CDR3 sequence (DNA): TGTGCCAGCAGACTCCAGGGGGAAACCGGGGAGCTGTTTTTT.

The rearrangement uses TRBV2 and TRBJ2-3; D is ambiguous. In germline, CDR1 is SNHLY, CDR2 FYNNEI. The CDR3 has 15 residues. Deletions cut 5 bases from V and 0 bases from J, with 12 bases between. The CDR3 spells CASSFEESSTDTQYF. The CDR3 DNA reads TGTGCCAGCAGTTTCGAGGAATCTAGCACAGATACGCAGTATTTT.

The chain links TRBV29-1 to TRBJ2-7, with D possibly being TRBD1 (6 bases). Germline CDR1 SQVTM, CDR2 ANQGSEA. This CDR3 region has 12 residues. The germline V and J ends were trimmed by 5 bases and 1 base, with 9 bases remaining between them. The CDR3 DNA reads as TGCAGCGTTCAGGGGCTGTCCTACGAGCAGTACTTC. This gives the protein CSVQGLSYEQYF.

This sequence joins TRBV28 and TRBJ2-7; D not certain. Trimming left V 4 bases short and J 3 bases short, with 4 bases between. Germline CDR1 reads MDHEN; CDR2 reads SYDVKM. The CDR3 runs 11 residues. Written as DNA, the CDR3 is TGTGCCAGCAGTTCCCACTACGAGCAGTACTTC. Its protein is CASSSHYEQYF.

The CDR3, as DNA: TGTGCCAGCAGCCCCTCACATGGTTACAGCTCCTACGAGCAGTACTTC. This encodes CASSPSHGYSSYEQYF. The J gene is TRBJ2-7, the V gene TRBV27; D is unresolved. Germline-derived CDR1 and CDR2 are MNHEY and SMNVEV (reference sequence). V lost 6 bases to trimming and J lost 0 bases, with 18 bases between them. The CDR3 runs 16 residues.

This clone was seen more than once but under ten times. This chain joins TRBV7-6 and TRBJ1-6; tentatively, D is TRBD1 (5 bases). Per the germline V gene, CDR1 is SGHVS and CDR2 is FNYEAQ. The CDR3 has 14 residues. V lost 2 bases to trimming and J lost 11 bases, with 13 bases between them. The CDR3, as DNA: TGTGCCAGCAGCTTAAGGCAGGGTGGGACACCCCTCCACTTT. This gives the protein CASSLRQGGTPLHF.

The chain uses TRBV5-4 and TRBJ1-1, with TRBD1 matching over 9 bases. The CDR3 is 15 amino acids. From germline, CDR1 is SGHNT and CDR2 YYREEE (reference sequence). V trimming: 4 bases; J trimming: 6 bases; junction bases outside the gene matches: 10. The CDR3: CASSPTGGVSAEAFF. The CDR3 bases are TGTGCCAGCAGCCCGACAGGGGGGGTTTCGGCTGAAGCTTTCTTT. Full variable domain (remainder filled in from reference TRBV5-4 and TRBJ1-1): ETGVTQSPTHLIKTRGQQVTLRCSSQSGHNTVSWYQQALGQGPQFIFQYYREEENGRGNFPPRFSGLQFPNYSSELNVNALELDDSALYLCASSPTGGVSAEAFFGQGTRLTVV.

The chain combines TRBV2 with TRBJ1-2; TRBD1 aligns across 10 bases. Germline loops: CDR1 SNHLY, CDR2 FYNNEI. Trimming took 4 bases from V and 5 from J; bases not matched to a gene: 7. The CDR3 extends over 15 amino acids. The DNA of the CDR3 is TGTGCCAGCAGTGGCGGGACAGGGGCAACATATGGCTACACCTTC. It translates to CASSGGTGATYGYTF.

V usage is TRBV4-1 and J usage is TRBJ2-2; 11 positions agree with TRBD2. Germline trimming cut 4 bases from V and 0 bases from J; bases unmatched to any gene: 7. Germline CDR1 MGHRA, CDR2 YSYEKL. The CDR3 loop spans 18 amino acids. In DNA, the CDR3 is TGCGCCAGCAGCCTTGAGACTAGCGGGACTACGAACACCGGGGAGCTGTTTTTT. Protein sequence: CASSLETSGTTNTGELFF.

The gene calls are TRBV4-1 and TRBJ2-2; 8 positions agree with TRBD2. The germline V gene has CDR1 MGHRA and CDR2 YSYEKL. The CDR3 runs 17 residues. With 4 bases clipped from V and 3 bases from J, the junction kept 10 bases outside the gene matches. The CDR3 reads CASSPRGLAGDTGELFF. CDR3 DNA: TGCGCCAGCAGCCCTCGCGGACTAGCCGGTGACACCGGGGAGCTGTTTTTT.

This chain uses TRBV5-4 with TRBJ2-5; weak D call: TRBD2 (6 bases). The CDR3 has 15 residues. Between the trimmed V and J ends, which lost 0 bases and 0 bases, there was a span of 9 bases. Germline V gives CDR1 SGHNT, CDR2 YYREEE (reference sequence). The CDR3 spells CASSLGGANQETQYF. The CDR3, as DNA: TGTGCCAGCAGCTTGGGCGGGGCCAACCAAGAGACCCAGTACTTC.

The chain recombines TRBV2 with TRBJ1-1; 7 bases fit TRBD1. The germline CDR1 and CDR2 sequences are SNHLY and FYNNEI. V lost 4 bases, J lost 4 bases, and 6 bases stayed unmatched. The CDR3 sequence is 14 residues long. The CDR3 DNA sequence: TGTGCCAGCAGTGTTACAGGGGTAGCCACTGAAGCTTTCTTT. The encoded protein is CASSVTGVATEAFF.

The rearrangement joins TRBV27 to TRBJ1-1, with a possible D match to TRBD1 (5 bases). Trimming took off 0 bases at V and 2 bases at J, with 10 bases between the two ends. The V gene's germline CDR1 is MNHEY and CDR2 SMNVEV (reference sequence). CDR3 size: 15 residues. The CDR3 spells CASSLSAGINTEAFF. CDR3 DNA: TGTGCCAGCAGTTTATCGGCAGGGATCAACACTGAAGCTTTCTTT.

The rearrangement uses TRBV9 and TRBJ2-5; 11 nucleotides align to TRBD2. V was pared by 3 bases and J by 5 bases, with 6 bases of the junction left unmatched. The CDR3 covers 15 residues. The germline V gene encodes CDR1 SGDLS and CDR2 YYNGEE. CDR3 residues: CASSETSGEGETQYF. CDR3 in DNA: TGTGCCAGCAGCGAGACTAGCGGGGAGGGGGAGACCCAGTACTTC. The full variable domain, completed using reference TRBV9 and TRBJ2-5, is DSGVTQTPKHLITATGQRVTLRCSPRSGDLSVYWYQQSLDQGLQFLIQYYNGEERAKGNILERFSAQQFPDLHSELNLSSLELGDSALYFCASSETSGEGETQYFGPGTRLLVL.

The J gene is TRBJ1-1, the V gene TRBV4-1; D remains unclear. This CDR3 comprises 14 residues. Germline V gene sequence: CDR1 MGHRA, CDR2 YSYEKL. Deletions cut 1 base from V and 0 bases from J, with 6 bases between. The CDR3 here is CASSQALMNTEAFF. DNA for the CDR3: TGCGCCAGCAGCCAAGCCCTTATGAACACTGAAGCTTTCTTT.

The rearrangement uses TRBV21-1 and TRBJ2-1; the table calls TRBD2, which could not be checked here. TRBV21-1 is annotated as a pseudogene. The CDR3 runs to 18 residues. DNA of the CDR3: TGTGCCAGCAGCAAATCTGGATGGGGGGGCCTGTTCTACAATGAGCAGTTCTTC. Its translation is CASSKSGWGGLFYNEQFF.

V usage is TRBV13 and J usage is TRBJ1-2; 9 bases fit TRBD1. The germline V gene has CDR1 PRHDT and CDR2 FYEKMQ (reference sequence). CDR3 size: 14 residues. V lost 5 bases and J lost 3; bases outside the gene matches: 4. CDR3 region: CASSPGQGYYGYTF. CDR3 bases: TGTGCCAGCAGCCCGGGACAGGGTTACTATGGCTACACCTTC.

In nucleotides, the CDR3 is TGTGCCAGCAGCTCGACTACCCCTACGCAGTATTTT. As protein: CASSSTTPTQYF. The rearrangement uses TRBV7-3 and TRBJ2-3; TRBD2 might be the D (5 bases). The germline CDR1 and CDR2 sequences are SGHTA and FQGTGA. This CDR3 is 12 amino acids long. V lost 4 bases and J lost 8, with 10 bases in between.